This T cell receptor (beta chain) emerged from a study of vaccination effects on CD4 cells after COVID-19. Expansion with viral peptide pools was applied to antigen-specific CD4+ T cells by the ViraFEST assay prior to sequencing. CD4+ T cell isolation took place after 10 days of culture. None of these healthy vaccinees had been infected with SARS-CoV-2 before vaccination. V gave up 7 bases and J gave up 2 bases; unmatched junction bases: 5. CDR1 is KGHSH, CDR2 LQKENI, per germline. CDR3 size: 13 residues. As regards this clone: What it binds is not known.

Data came from immunoSEQ multiplex PCR; TCRdb stores just in-frame clones and leaves some out. The repertoire has 20,000 to 25,000 clones, roughly 70% of them found once; the top ten carry about 3.5%. This chain links TRBV18 with TRBJ2-7, with TRBD2 identical over 7 bases. The material was CD4+ T cells from PBMCs cultured with SARS-CoV-2 spike peptides, obtained before COVID-19 vaccination. The clonotype was recovered from a human donor who received a COVID-19 vaccine. The CDR3 sequence is CASYSGLTYEQYF. The CDR3 coding sequence is TGTGCCAGCTATAGCGGGTTAACCTACGAGCAGTACTTC.